Listed below are T cell receptor beta chains from one sample, sequenced in a study of blood T cell repertoires in COVID-19. Sequenced by immunoSEQ multiplex PCR; TCRdb stores in-frame clones only, minus some. Counted here are tens of thousands of clones, roughly 91% occurring once; the ten biggest clones make up around 0.93%. The sample comprised peripheral blood. These TCRs come from a woman aged 45-65 years in a cohort sampled during active COVID-19. Both conserved end residues are part of each CDR3. D genes are given only for firm matches. Rows give clone size only sometimes, using once, few, many, or a class for an expanded clone.

. | TRBJ2-1 | TRBV24-1 | TRBD2 | TGTGCCACCAGTGATCCCGGACTAGCGGGATTGAATGAGCAGTTCTTC | CATSDPGLAGLNEQFF
. | TRBJ2-3 | TRBV30 | . | TGTGCCTGGAGGCAACAGGGAAGCGATACGCAGTATTTT | CAWRQQGSDTQYF
. | TRBJ1-2 | TRBV6-5 | TRBD1 | TGTGCCAGCTCGGAGGGGGCGTGGGGCTACACCTTC | CASSEGAWGYTF
. | TRBJ1-5 | TRBV5-1 | . | TGCGCCAGCAGCTTGGACTCAGGAGGGGCCGGTCAGCCCCAGCATTTT | CASSLDSGGAGQPQHF
. | TRBJ1-1 | TRBV28 | . | TGTGCCAGCAGCCGCGAACCGAACACTGAAGCTTTCTTT | CASSREPNTEAFF
once | TRBJ2-5 | TRBV6-5 | . | TGTGCCAGCAGTTACTCAGGGGGCCAAGAGACCCAGTACTTC | CASSYSGGQETQYF
once | TRBJ2-5 | TRBV27 | TRBD1 | TGTGCCAGCAGAATAGGGGGCGGGGAGACCCAGTACTTC | CASRIGGGETQYF
once | TRBJ1-1 | TRBV7-9 | TRBD1 | TGTGCCAGCAGCCTGGGACAGCACAACACTGAAGCTTTCTTT | CASSLGQHNTEAFF
. | TRBJ1-1 | TRBV7-9 | TRBD1 | TGTGCCAGCAGCCAAGAGGGGTGGCAGGGGGACACTGAAGCTTTCTTT | CASSQEGWQGDTEAFF
. | TRBJ1-1 | TRBV7-9 | . | TGTGCCAGCAGCTTACGGCAGGGCACTGAAGCTTTCTTT | CASSLRQGTEAFF
. | TRBJ2-1 | TRBV5-1 | TRBD2 | TGCGCCAGCAGCTTGCTAGCGGGAGGCCATGAGCAGTTCTTC | CASSLLAGGHEQFF
. | TRBJ2-7 | TRBV2 | TRBD2 | TGTGCCAGCAGTGATCCGGGACTAGCATCCTACGAGCAGTACTTC | CASSDPGLASYEQYF
. | TRBJ2-6 | TRBV9 | TRBD1 | TGTGCCAGCAGCGCAGGGGGCGGTGGGGCCAACGTCCTGACTTTC | CASSAGGGGANVLTF
. | TRBJ2-2 | TRBV3-1/TRBV3-2 | . | TGTGCCAGCAGCCAAGTAACCGGGGAGCTGTTTTTT | CASSQVTGELFF
. | TRBJ1-1 | TRBV2 | . | TGTGCCAGCAGCAAGGCAAGGAGCAGGGACACTGAAGCTTTCTTT | CASSKARSRDTEAFF